This T cell receptor beta chain was observed in a study of cytomegalovirus exposure and HLA in healthy donors. The V gene's germline CDR1 is MNHNS and CDR2 SASEGT. The ends lost 4 bases at V and 5 bases at J; junction bases unmatched: 12. This CDR3 contains 16 residues. Findings and limits, study-wide: Highly shared sequence variants in one cluster were likely a sequencing artifact. TCR beta V- and J-gene trimming, according to a later analysis, was linked to a missense DCLRE1C variant.

At collection, donors were nominally healthy, but unrecorded immune exposures were probable. As for this clone: Antigen unknown.

The PCR contained 60 Vbeta and 13 Jbeta primers. The repertoire was sequenced with immunoSEQ multiplex PCR; TCRdb's copy has only in-frame clones and lacks some. The table lists 150,000 to 200,000 clones, about 80% of them singletons. Sequenced input: PBMCs. The chain couples TRBV6-1 to TRBJ1-2; 8 nucleotides align to TRBD1. The source is a woman younger than 35 in good health and CMV-seropositive. The CDR3 sequence is CASSVTTGAPGYGYTF. DNA of the CDR3: TGTGCCAGCAGTGTAACGACAGGGGCCCCGGGGTATGGCTACACCTTC.